The 18 T cell receptor beta chains in this list originate from one sample, sequenced in a study of blood T cell repertoires in COVID-19. Sequencing used immunoSEQ multiplex PCR; TCRdb keeps in-frame clones, though not all of them. The table shows 400,000 to 450,000 clones, with 75% to 90% occurring only once. Sequenced material: peripheral blood. The receptors originated from a middle-aged woman with COVID-19, enrolled during active disease.

V usage is TRBV7-2 and J usage is TRBJ2-1, with TRBD2 as a possible D gene (7 bases). The CDR3 extends over 15 amino acids. The V gene lost 5 bases and the J gene lost 7 bases, with 18 bases spanning the gap. From germline, CDR1 is SGHTA and CDR2 FQGNSA. As DNA, the CDR3 is TGTGCCAGCAGCCAGGGGCGGGAGAAGTGGAATGAGCAGTTCTTC. Protein product: CASSQGREKWNEQFF.

The rearrangement links TRBV30 to TRBJ2-5; D gene ambiguous. The CDR3 is 11 amino acids. The V and J ends lost 1 base and 4 bases respectively, with 4 bases between them. The germline V gene has CDR1 GTSNPN and CDR2 SVGIG (reference sequence). The chain's CDR3 is CAWSGAETQYF. The CDR3 region has the DNA TGTGCCTGGAGTGGGGCAGAGACCCAGTACTTC. Complete variable domain (other parts from reference TRBV30 and TRBJ2-5): SQTIHQWPATLVQPVGSPLSLECTVEGTSNPNLYWYRQAAGRGLQLLFYSVGIGQISSEVPQNLSASRPQDRQFILSSKKLLLSDSGFYLCAWSGAETQYFGPGTRLLVL.

This clone was seen a single time. The genes are TRBV19 and TRBJ1-2; D is unresolved. With 3 bases removed from V and 4 bases from J, the gap between germline ends came to 18 bases. This CDR3 spans 16 amino acids. Germline assignment: CDR1 LNHDA and CDR2 SQIVND (reference sequence). The CDR3 sequence: CASSIGRRQRGYGYTF. The CDR3, as DNA: TGTGCCAGTAGTATTGGGAGACGGCAAAGAGGCTATGGCTACACCTTC.

The J gene is TRBJ2-7, the V gene TRBV18; D may be TRBD2 (7 bases). The CDR3 has 13 residues. Germline loops: CDR1 KGHSH, CDR2 LQKENI. Trimming stripped 6 bases from V and 2 bases from J, with 11 bases between. The CDR3 loop reads CASSGRGPYEQYF. The DNA of the CDR3 is TGTGCCAGCTCGGGGCGGGGGCCCTACGAGCAGTACTTC.

The chain uses TRBV4-1 and TRBJ1-6; 7 bases map to TRBD1. The CDR3 has 19 amino acids. Germline V gene data show CDR1 as MGHRA and CDR2 as YSYEKL. V lost 0 bases and J lost 10; bases outside the gene matches: 18. The CDR3 protein is CASSQDTGDLTGRLSPLHF. The CDR3 DNA is TGCGCCAGCAGCCAAGATACGGGAGACCTGACAGGGAGGTTGTCACCCCTCCACTTT.

V gene TRBV28 combines with J gene TRBJ1-2, with D possibly being TRBD1 (6 bases). Germline lookup yields CDR1 MDHEN and CDR2 SYDVKM. The length of the CDR3 is 16 residues. V was pared by 2 bases and J by 5 bases, with 18 bases between. CDR3 residues: CASSLGGGAGRYGYTF. In DNA form, the CDR3 reads TGTGCCAGCAGTTTAGGAGGGGGGGCCGGGAGGTATGGCTACACCTTC.

There are a few counts of this clone. The genes are TRBV27 and TRBJ2-5; D may be TRBD1 (5 bases). The V gene lost 5 bases and the J gene lost 4 bases, with 14 bases spanning the gap. This CDR3 region has 14 residues. Germline V gene data show CDR1 as MNHEY and CDR2 as SMNVEV (reference sequence). The CDR3 here is CASSPSQGTETQYF. CDR3 in DNA: TGTGCCAGCAGTCCATCTCAGGGTACAGAGACCCAGTACTTC.

The chain uses TRBV7-9 and TRBJ1-1, with D possibly being TRBD1 (6 bases). Deletions cut 3 bases from V and 5 bases from J, with 10 bases between. The CDR3 runs to 13 residues. The germline V gene encodes CDR1 SEHNR and CDR2 FQNEAQ (reference sequence). CDR3 sequence reads: CASSFRGSTEAFF. In DNA, the CDR3 is TGTGCCAGCAGCTTCAGGGGTTCGACTGAAGCTTTCTTT.

This rearrangement joins TRBV28 to TRBJ1-6, with D uncertain. The CDR3 runs 12 residues. The germline V gene has CDR1 MDHEN and CDR2 SYDVKM. Trimming removed 2 bases from V and 9 bases from J, with 5 bases in between. Here the CDR3 DNA reads TGTGCCAGCAGTTTAGAGGGTTCACCCCTCCACTTT. It encodes CASSLEGSPLHF.

The V and J genes are TRBV7-2 and TRBJ1-6; a weak D match, TRBD1 (5 bases). Trimming took 5 bases from V and 11 from J, leaving 13 bases between them. From germline, CDR1 is SGHTA and CDR2 FQGNSA. The CDR3 contains 13 residues. CDR3 loop: CASSRGAITPLHF. CDR3 nucleotides: TGTGCCAGCAGCCGCGGGGCCATAACACCCCTCCACTTT. Complete variable domain (other parts from reference TRBV7-2 and TRBJ1-6): GAGVSQSPSNKVTEKGKDVELRCDPISGHTALYWYRQSLGQGLEFLIYFQGNSAPDKSGLPSDRFSAERTGGSVSTLTIQRTQQEDSAVYLCASSRGAITPLHFGNGTRLTVT.

In DNA, the CDR3 is TGTGCCAGCAGCCGTGCGGACAGGAGGAACAGGGAAGCTTTCTTT. It is translated as CASSRADRRNREAFF. V gene TRBV7-9 combines with J gene TRBJ1-1, with TRBD1 identical over 7 bases. Germline V gene sequence: CDR1 SEHNR, CDR2 FQNEAQ (reference sequence). After removal of 5 bases from V and 8 bases from J, the junction contained 14 bases not matched to a gene. The CDR3 runs to 15 residues.

The chain is built from TRBV19 and TRBJ2-1; the match to TRBD2 covers 10 bases. CDR1 and CDR2 (germline): LNHDA, SQIVND (reference sequence). The CDR3 length is 20 residues. The V gene end was trimmed by 9 bases and the J gene end by 7 bases; junction bases not matched to a gene: 27. CDR3 in DNA: TGTGCCAGCTGGGGTCCTGCGTGGGCTAGCGGGAGAAGTGGGGGAAATGAGCAGTTCTTC. Protein product: CASWGPAWASGRSGGNEQFF.

V and J are TRBV6-2 or TRBV6-3 and TRBJ2-3; 7 nucleotides match TRBD1. Germline V gene lookup returns CDR1 MNHEY and CDR2 SVGEGT. The CDR3 totals 14 residues. Trimming removed 4 bases from V and 6 bases from J; junction bases left unmatched: 7. CDR3: CASSSRDSYDTQYF. CDR3 coding DNA: TGTGCCAGCAGTTCCCGGGACAGCTATGATACGCAGTATTTT.

The rearrangement joins TRBV9 to TRBJ2-3; TRBD1 matches 9 bases. Germline V gene data show CDR1 as SGDLS and CDR2 as YYNGEE. The CDR3 totals 15 residues. V lost 4 bases, J lost 10 bases, and 13 bases stayed unmatched. The CDR3 coding sequence is TGTGCCAGCAGCCCCTACCAGGACAGGGGAATGGCGCAGTATTTT. The encoded protein is CASSPYQDRGMAQYF. The entire variable domain, with the rest obtained from reference TRBV9 and TRBJ2-3, is as follows: DSGVTQTPKHLITATGQRVTLRCSPRSGDLSVYWYQQSLDQGLQFLIQYYNGEERAKGNILERFSAQQFPDLHSELNLSSLELGDSALYFCASSPYQDRGMAQYFGPGTRLTVL.

The chain links TRBV19 to TRBJ1-5; 10 positions match TRBD1. Unmatched junction bases numbered 6, after V lost 3 bases and J lost 10 bases. This CDR3 region has 14 residues. Germline V gene sequence: CDR1 LNHDA, CDR2 SQIVND (reference sequence). CDR3 in DNA: TGTGCCAGTAGTATTCTAGACAGGGGGCTACCCCAGCATTTT. Amino acid sequence: CASSILDRGLPQHF. The full variable domain, in which reference TRBV19 and TRBJ1-5 provide the parts outside the CDR3, is DGGITQSPKYLFRKEGQNVTLSCEQNLNHDAMYWYRQDPGQGLRLIYYSQIVNDFQKGDIAEGYSVSREKKESFPLTVTSAQKNPTAFYLCASSILDRGLPQHFGDGTRLSIL.

Concerning this clone: The sample carries other DNA sequences with the same CDR3. V and J are TRBV5-1 and TRBJ1-1; no reliable D call. Trimming pared 0 bases from V and 0 bases from J, leaving 6 bases between. The CDR3 has 14 residues. In germline, CDR1 is SGHRS, CDR2 YFSETQ. For the CDR3, the DNA is TGCGCCAGCAGCTTGGACAGAATGAACACTGAAGCTTTCTTT. Translation: CASSLDRMNTEAFF.

In the case of this clone: The junction does not match germline at one end; this may be a read error. In nucleotides, the CDR3 is TGTGCTAGCAGTCTTCGACAGGGCAATCAAGAGACCCAGTACTTC. This gives the protein CASSLRQGNQETQYF. This chain links TRBV7-7 with TRBJ2-5, with 7 nucleotides matching TRBD1. The CDR3 spans 15 residues. Looked up from germline, CDR1 is SSHAT and CDR2 is FNYEAQ (reference sequence).

This chain uses TRBV5-1 with TRBJ2-7, with D possibly being TRBD2 (5 bases). Trimming took off 4 bases at V and 9 bases at J, with 23 bases between the two ends. The CDR3 loop spans 15 amino acids. Germline loops: CDR1 SGHRS, CDR2 YFSETQ. The CDR3 reads CASSNRIRAPEGQYF. CDR3 nucleotides: TGCGCCAGCAGCAACCGCATCCGGGCCCCCGAGGGGCAGTACTTC.